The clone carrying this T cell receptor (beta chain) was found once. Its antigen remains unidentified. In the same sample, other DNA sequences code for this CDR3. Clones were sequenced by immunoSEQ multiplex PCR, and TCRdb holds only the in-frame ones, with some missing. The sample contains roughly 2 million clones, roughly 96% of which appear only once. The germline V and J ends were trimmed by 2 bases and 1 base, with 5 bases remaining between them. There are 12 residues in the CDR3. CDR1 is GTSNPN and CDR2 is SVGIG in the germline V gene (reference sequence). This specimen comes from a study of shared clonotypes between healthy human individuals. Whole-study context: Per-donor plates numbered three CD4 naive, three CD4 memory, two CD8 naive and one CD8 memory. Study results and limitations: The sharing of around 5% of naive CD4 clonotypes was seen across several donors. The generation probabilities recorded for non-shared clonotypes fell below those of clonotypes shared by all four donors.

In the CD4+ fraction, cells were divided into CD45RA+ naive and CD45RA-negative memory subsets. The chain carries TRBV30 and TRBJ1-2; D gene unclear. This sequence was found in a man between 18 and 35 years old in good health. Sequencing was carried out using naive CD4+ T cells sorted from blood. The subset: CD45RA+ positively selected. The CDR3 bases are TGTGCCTGGAGTCCCGGTAACTATGGCTACACCTTC. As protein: CAWSPGNYGYTF.